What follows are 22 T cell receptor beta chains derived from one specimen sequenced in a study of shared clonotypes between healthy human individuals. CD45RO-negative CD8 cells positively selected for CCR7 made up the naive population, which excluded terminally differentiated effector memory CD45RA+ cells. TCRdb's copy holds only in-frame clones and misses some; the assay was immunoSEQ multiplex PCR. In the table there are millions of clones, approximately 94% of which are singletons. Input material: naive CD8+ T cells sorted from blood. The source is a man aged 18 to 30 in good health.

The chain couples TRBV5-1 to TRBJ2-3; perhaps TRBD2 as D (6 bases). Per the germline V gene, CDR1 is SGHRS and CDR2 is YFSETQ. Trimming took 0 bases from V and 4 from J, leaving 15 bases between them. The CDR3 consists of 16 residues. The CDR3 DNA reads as TGCGCCAGCAGCTTGGTATGGGGGGAGCATGCAGATACGCAGTATTTT. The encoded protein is CASSLVWGEHADTQYF.

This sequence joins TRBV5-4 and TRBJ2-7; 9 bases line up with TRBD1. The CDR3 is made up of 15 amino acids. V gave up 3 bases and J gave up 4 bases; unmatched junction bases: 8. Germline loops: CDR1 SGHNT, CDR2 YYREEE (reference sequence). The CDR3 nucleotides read TGTGCCAGCAGCTCCCCCGGGACAGGGAGGTACGAGCAGTACTTC. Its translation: CASSSPGTGRYEQYF.

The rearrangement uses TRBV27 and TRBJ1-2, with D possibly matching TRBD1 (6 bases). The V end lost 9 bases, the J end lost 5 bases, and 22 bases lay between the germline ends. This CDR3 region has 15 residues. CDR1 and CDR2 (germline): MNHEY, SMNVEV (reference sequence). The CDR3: CASTGFGGSPYGYTF. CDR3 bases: TGTGCCAGTACAGGGTTTGGGGGCTCCCCTTATGGCTACACCTTC.

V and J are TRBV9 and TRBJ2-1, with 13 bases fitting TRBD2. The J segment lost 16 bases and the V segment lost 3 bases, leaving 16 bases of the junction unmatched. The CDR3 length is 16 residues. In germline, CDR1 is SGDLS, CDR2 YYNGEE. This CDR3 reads CASSGRTSGGHTNRFF. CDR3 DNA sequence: TGTGCCAGCAGCGGAAGGACTAGCGGGGGTCATACCAACCGCTTCTTC.

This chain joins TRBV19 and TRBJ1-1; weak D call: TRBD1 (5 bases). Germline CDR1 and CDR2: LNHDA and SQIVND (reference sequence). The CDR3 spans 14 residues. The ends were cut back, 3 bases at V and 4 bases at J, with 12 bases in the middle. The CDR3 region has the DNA TGTGCCAGTAGTATTTGGACATCCGTCACTGAAGCTTTCTTT. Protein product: CASSIWTSVTEAFF.

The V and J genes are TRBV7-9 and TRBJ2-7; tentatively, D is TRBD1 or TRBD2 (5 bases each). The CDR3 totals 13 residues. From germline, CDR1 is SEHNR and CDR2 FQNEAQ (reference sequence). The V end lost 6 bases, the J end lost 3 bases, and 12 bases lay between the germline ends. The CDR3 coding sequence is TGTGCCAGCAGGGGACCCGGTCGCTACGAGCAGTACTTC. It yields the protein CASRGPGRYEQYF.

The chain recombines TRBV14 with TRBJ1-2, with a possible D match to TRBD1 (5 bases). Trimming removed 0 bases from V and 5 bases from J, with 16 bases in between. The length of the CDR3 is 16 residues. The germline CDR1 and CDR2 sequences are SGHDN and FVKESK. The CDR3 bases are TGTGCCAGCAGCCAAGACGTTTGGGCAGGGAGTTATGGCTACACCTTC. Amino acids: CASSQDVWAGSYGYTF. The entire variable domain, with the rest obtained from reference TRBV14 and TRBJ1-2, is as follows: EAGVTQFPSHSVIEKGQTVTLRCDPISGHDNLYWYRRVMGKEIKFLLHFVKESKQDESGMPNNRFLAERTGGTYSTLKVQPAELEDSGVYFCASSQDVWAGSYGYTFGSGTRLTVV.

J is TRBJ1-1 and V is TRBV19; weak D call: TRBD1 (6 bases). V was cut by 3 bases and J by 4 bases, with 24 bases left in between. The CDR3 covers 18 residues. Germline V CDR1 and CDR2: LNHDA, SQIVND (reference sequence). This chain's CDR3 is CASSIDGMGGPRSTEAFF. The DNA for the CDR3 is TGTGCCAGTAGTATCGATGGTATGGGGGGCCCGAGAAGCACTGAAGCTTTCTTT.

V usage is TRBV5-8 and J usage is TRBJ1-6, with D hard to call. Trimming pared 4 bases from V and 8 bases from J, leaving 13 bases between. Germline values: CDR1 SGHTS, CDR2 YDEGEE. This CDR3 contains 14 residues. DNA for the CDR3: TGTGCCAGCAGCAGTTCGAGGGTATATTCACCCCTCCACTTT. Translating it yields CASSSSRVYSPLHF.

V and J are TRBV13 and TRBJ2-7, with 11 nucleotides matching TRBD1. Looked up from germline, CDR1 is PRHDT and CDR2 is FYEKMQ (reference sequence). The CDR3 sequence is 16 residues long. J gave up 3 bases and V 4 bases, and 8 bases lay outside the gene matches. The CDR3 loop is CASSSTGTGGFYEQYF. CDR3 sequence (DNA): TGTGCCAGCAGCTCAACCGGGACAGGGGGTTTCTACGAGCAGTACTTC.

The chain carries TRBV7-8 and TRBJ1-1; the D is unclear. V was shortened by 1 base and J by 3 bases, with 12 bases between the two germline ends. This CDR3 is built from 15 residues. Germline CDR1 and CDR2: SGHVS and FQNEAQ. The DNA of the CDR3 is TGTGCCAGCAGCTTAGAGAACAGCCTATACACTGAAGCTTTCTTT. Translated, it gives CASSLENSLYTEAFF. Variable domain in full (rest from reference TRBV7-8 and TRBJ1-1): GAGVSQSPRYKVAKRGQDVALRCDPISGHVSLFWYQQALGQGPEFLTYFQNEAQLDKSGLPSDRFFAERPEGSVSTLKIQRTQQEDSAVYLCASSLENSLYTEAFFGQGTRLTVV.

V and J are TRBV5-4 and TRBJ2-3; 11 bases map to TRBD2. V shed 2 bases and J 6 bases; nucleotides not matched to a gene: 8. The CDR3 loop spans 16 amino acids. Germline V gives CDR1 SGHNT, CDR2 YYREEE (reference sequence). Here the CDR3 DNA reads TGTGCCAGCAGCTTTGCGCTAGCGGGGGGACCGGATACGCAGTATTTT. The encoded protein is CASSFALAGGPDTQYF.

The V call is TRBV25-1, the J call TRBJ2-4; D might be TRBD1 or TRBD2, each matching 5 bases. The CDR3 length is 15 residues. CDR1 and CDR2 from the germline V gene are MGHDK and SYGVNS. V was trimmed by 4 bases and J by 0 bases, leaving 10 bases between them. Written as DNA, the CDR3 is TGTGCCAGCAGTGTGGGGGAGCTAGCCAAAAACATTCAGTACTTC. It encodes CASSVGELAKNIQYF.

The CDR3 DNA reads as TGTGCCAGCAGTTCGCTACTAGCTGGCACAGATACGCAGTATTTT. Its translation: CASSSLLAGTDTQYF. The V and J genes are TRBV28 and TRBJ2-3, with D perhaps TRBD2 (6 bases). Germline values: CDR1 MDHEN, CDR2 SYDVKM. The CDR3 sequence is 15 residues long. Trimming removed 4 bases from V and 1 base from J, with 12 bases in between. The full variable domain, in which reference TRBV28 and TRBJ2-3 provide the parts outside the CDR3, is DVKVTQSSRYLVKRTGEKVFLECVQDMDHENMFWYRQDPGLGLRLIYFSYDVKMKEKGDIPEGYSVSREKKERFSLILESASTNQTSMYLCASSSLLAGTDTQYFGPGTRLTVL.

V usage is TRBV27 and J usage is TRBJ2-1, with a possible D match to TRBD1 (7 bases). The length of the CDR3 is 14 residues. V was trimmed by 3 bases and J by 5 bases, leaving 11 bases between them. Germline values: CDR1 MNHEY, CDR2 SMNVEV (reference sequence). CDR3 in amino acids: CASSLQGGNNEQFF. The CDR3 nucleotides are TGTGCCAGCAGTTTGCAGGGGGGTAACAATGAGCAGTTCTTC.

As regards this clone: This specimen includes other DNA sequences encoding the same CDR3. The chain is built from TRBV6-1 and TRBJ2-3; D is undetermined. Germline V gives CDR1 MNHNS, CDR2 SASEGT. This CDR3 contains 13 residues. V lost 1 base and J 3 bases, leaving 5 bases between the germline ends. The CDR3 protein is CASSEGRTDTQYF. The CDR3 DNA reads TGTGCCAGCAGTGAAGGAAGAACAGATACGCAGTATTTT.

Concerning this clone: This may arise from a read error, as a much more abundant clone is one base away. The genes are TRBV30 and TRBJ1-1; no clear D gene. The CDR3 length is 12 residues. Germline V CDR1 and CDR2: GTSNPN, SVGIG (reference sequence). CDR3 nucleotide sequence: TGTGCCTGGAGCCGAACCCGCACTAAAGCTTTCTTT. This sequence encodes CAWSRTRTKAFF.

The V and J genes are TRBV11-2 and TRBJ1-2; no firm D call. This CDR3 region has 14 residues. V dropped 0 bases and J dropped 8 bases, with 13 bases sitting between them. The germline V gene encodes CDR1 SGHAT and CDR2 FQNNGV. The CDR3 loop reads CASSLDPDPRGYTF. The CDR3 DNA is TGTGCCAGCAGCTTAGATCCGGATCCTCGGGGCTACACCTTC.

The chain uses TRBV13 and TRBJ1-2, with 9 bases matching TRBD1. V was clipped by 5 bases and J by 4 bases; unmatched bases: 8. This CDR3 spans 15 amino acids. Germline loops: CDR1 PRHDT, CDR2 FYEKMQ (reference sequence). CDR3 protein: CASSLRDREIYGYTF. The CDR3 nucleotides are TGTGCCAGCAGCCTCAGGGACAGGGAGATCTATGGCTACACCTTC.

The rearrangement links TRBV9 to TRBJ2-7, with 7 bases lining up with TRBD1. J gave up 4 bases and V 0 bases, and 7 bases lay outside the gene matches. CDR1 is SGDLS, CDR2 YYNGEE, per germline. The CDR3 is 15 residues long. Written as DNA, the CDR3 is TGTGCCAGCAGCGTAGAAGGGACAGAGATTTACGAGCAGTACTTC. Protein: CASSVEGTEIYEQYF. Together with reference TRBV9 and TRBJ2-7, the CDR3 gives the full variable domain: DSGVTQTPKHLITATGQRVTLRCSPRSGDLSVYWYQQSLDQGLQFLIQYYNGEERAKGNILERFSAQQFPDLHSELNLSSLELGDSALYFCASSVEGTEIYEQYFGPGTRLTVT.

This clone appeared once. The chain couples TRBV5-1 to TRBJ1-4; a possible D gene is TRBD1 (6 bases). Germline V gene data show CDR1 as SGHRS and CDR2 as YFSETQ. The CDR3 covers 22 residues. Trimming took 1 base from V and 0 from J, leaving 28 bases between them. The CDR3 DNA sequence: TGCGCCAGCAGCTTGAACCGCCCTTCGGAAGGGCAGGGGCCCGCAACTAATGAAAAACTGTTTTTT. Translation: CASSLNRPSEGQGPATNEKLFF.

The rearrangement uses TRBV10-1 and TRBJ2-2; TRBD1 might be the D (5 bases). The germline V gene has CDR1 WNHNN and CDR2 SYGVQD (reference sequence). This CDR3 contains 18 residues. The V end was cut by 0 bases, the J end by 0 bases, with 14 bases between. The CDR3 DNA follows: TGCGCCAGCAGTGAGTCACCCCCAGGGCCCGCGAACACCGGGGAGCTGTTTTTT. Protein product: CASSESPPGPANTGELFF.